Detailed here is one T cell receptor (beta chain). The antigen is unknown. TCRdb's copy holds only in-frame clones and misses some; the assay was immunoSEQ multiplex PCR. The table records under 200,000 clones, 88% of them present only once. This specimen comes from a study of radiation and T cells in renal cell carcinoma. General observations from the study: From baseline, blood top tumor clonotypes peaked at 2 weeks post-radiation.

Time point defined: blood 4 weeks post-SBRT, at nephrectomy. Treatment of the sample: 15 Gy SBRT to primary tumor, nephrectomy 4 weeks later. Germline CDR1 is GTSNPN and CDR2 is SVGIG (reference sequence). This CDR3 region has 15 residues. The V and J ends lost 0 bases and 6 bases respectively, with 12 bases between them. V is TRBV30 and J is TRBJ1-6; D remains unclear. This receptor was obtained from a woman aged 45-59 years with renal cell carcinoma. The sample consisted of blood, taken from a patient whose treatment included radiotherapy and nephrectomy. CDR3 bases: TGTGCCTGGAGTGTACGAGGGTCTGGTAATTCACCCCTCCACTTT. The encoded protein is CAWSVRGSGNSPLHF.